These 22 T cell receptor beta chains were all obtained from the same sample, sequenced in a study of identical twins. TCRdb called the 5' RACE reads again in MiXCR, with one record for every CDR3 protein. The table has 200,000 to 250,000 distinct CDR3 sequences, 7.5% seen once; the top ten hold less than 2%. The same data also contributed to another study, on yellow fever vaccine responses in identical twins.

Sequenced sample: memory (CD45RO+) T cells sorted from blood. These receptors originate from a woman aged 18-29 years in good health.

This clonotype appeared many times. The rearrangement joins TRBV29-1 to TRBJ2-3, with 8 positions matching TRBD2. V trimming: 6 bases; J trimming: 2 bases; junction bases outside the gene matches: 10. Germline V gene lookup returns CDR1 SQVTM and CDR2 ANQGSEA. There are 15 residues in the CDR3. Here the CDR3 DNA reads TGCAGCGTCCACCCGGGACTAGAGAACACAGATACGCAGTATTTT. Translated, it gives CSVHPGLENTDTQYF.

V usage is TRBV7-2 and J usage is TRBJ1-2; no clear D gene. Germline V gene sequence: CDR1 SGHTA, CDR2 FQGNSA. The CDR3 sequence is 15 residues long. Trimming shortened V by 8 bases and J by 0 bases, and 16 bases separated the two germline ends. CDR3 amino acids: CASGRRRLANYGYTF. In DNA form, the CDR3 reads TGTGCCAGCGGTCGACGCCGGCTCGCTAACTATGGCTACACCTTC.

Many counts were recorded for this clonotype. The chain couples TRBV7-9 to TRBJ2-6; D call uncertain. From germline, CDR1 is SEHNR and CDR2 FQNEAQ (reference sequence). CDR3 size: 13 residues. V was clipped by 0 bases and J by 7 bases, with 4 bases between them. This chain's CDR3 is CASSLAIANVLTF. CDR3 in DNA: TGTGCCAGCAGCTTAGCGATCGCCAACGTCCTGACTTTC.

This clonotype has more than one count but fewer than ten. The chain carries TRBV20-1 and TRBJ2-7; 7 bases align to TRBD2. CDR1 and CDR2 (germline): DFQATT, SNEGSKA (reference sequence). V was clipped by 3 bases and J by 3 bases; unmatched bases: 5. The CDR3 runs to 13 residues. CDR3 DNA: TGCAGTGCTAGTCGAGCGGGACTCTACGAGCAGTACTTC. Protein product: CSASRAGLYEQYF.

The chain joins TRBV24-1 to TRBJ2-3; 11 positions match TRBD2. The CDR3 has 16 amino acids. V was clipped by 6 bases and J by 2 bases; unmatched bases: 6. CDR1 KGHDR and CDR2 SFDVKD come from the germline V gene. CDR3: CATSRSGRAVTDTQYF. The DNA of the CDR3 is TGTGCCACCAGTCGTAGCGGGAGGGCCGTCACAGATACGCAGTATTTT.

The sample holds a few counts of this clonotype. This rearrangement joins TRBV6-5 to TRBJ1-3, with 7 nucleotides matching TRBD1. Looked up from germline, CDR1 is MNHEY and CDR2 is SVGAGI. V was clipped by 1 base and J by 2 bases; unmatched bases: 2. The CDR3 is 15 amino acids. The CDR3 DNA reads as TGTGCCAGCAGTTACTTCACAGGGGCTGGAAACACCATATATTTT. This sequence encodes CASSYFTGAGNTIYF.

This clonotype showed up many times. V usage is TRBV5-6 and J usage is TRBJ1-2; perhaps TRBD1 as D (5 bases). CDR1 SGHDT and CDR2 YYEEEE come from the germline V gene. CDR3 size: 15 residues. Between the trimmed V and J ends, which lost 1 base and 2 bases, there was a span of 12 bases. This CDR3 is CASSLFSGMNYGYTF. CDR3 nucleotide sequence: TGTGCCAGCAGCTTGTTTTCAGGGATGAACTATGGCTACACCTTC.

The rearrangement links TRBV18 to TRBJ2-1; TRBD1 aligns across 7 bases. CDR3 length: 14 residues. Germline V gene data show CDR1 as KGHSH and CDR2 as LQKENI. V was pared by 3 bases and J by 2 bases, with 1 base of the junction left unmatched. CDR3 sequence (DNA): TGTGCCAGCTCACCCGGGACAGCCTACAATGAGCAGTTCTTC. It encodes CASSPGTAYNEQFF.

There are many counts of this clonotype. The gene calls are TRBV18 and TRBJ2-1; 10 bases are shared with TRBD2. CDR3 length equals 14 residues. Trimming removed 3 bases from V and 8 bases from J; junction bases left unmatched: 4. Germline lookup yields CDR1 KGHSH and CDR2 LQKENI. The CDR3 loop is CASSPGLATDEQFF. The CDR3 coding sequence is TGTGCCAGCTCACCGGGACTAGCGACGGATGAGCAGTTCTTC.

This clonotype was counted only a few times. The gene calls are TRBV28 and TRBJ1-5; the match to TRBD1 covers 9 bases. V lost 8 bases, J lost 3 bases, and 11 bases stayed unmatched. Germline V lookup: CDR1 MDHEN, CDR2 SYDVKM. The CDR3 spans 16 residues. The DNA of the CDR3 is TGTGCCAGCGGACCCCTTACAGGGGGCCACAATCAGCCCCAGCATTTT. Translation gives CASGPLTGGHNQPQHF. Combining the CDR3 with reference TRBV28 and TRBJ1-5 gives the whole variable domain DVKVTQSSRYLVKRTGEKVFLECVQDMDHENMFWYRQDPGLGLRLIYFSYDVKMKEKGDIPEGYSVSREKKERFSLILESASTNQTSMYLCASGPLTGGHNQPQHFGDGTRLSIL.

This clonotype was seen at least ten times. At one boundary the junction diverges from the germline segment, which might be a read error. The V gene is TRBV4-3, the J gene TRBJ2-1; TRBD2 matches at 9 bases. The CDR3 length is 16 residues. From germline, CDR1 is LGHNA and CDR2 YSLEER. The CDR3 here is CASSEDVAGEGNEQFF. CDR3 sequence (DNA): TGCGCCAGCAGCGAAGACGTAGCGGGAGAGGGAAATGAGCAGTTCTTC.

In its sample, this clonotype was seen a few times. The rearrangement uses TRBV20-1 and TRBJ2-7; 7 positions match TRBD2. With 6 bases clipped from V and 1 base from J, the junction kept 6 bases outside the gene matches. The V gene's germline CDR1 is DFQATT and CDR2 SNEGSKA (reference sequence). The CDR3 has 13 residues. The CDR3 nucleotides read TGCAGTGCCCAAAGCGGGGTTTCCTACGAGCAGTACTTC. This translates into CSAQSGVSYEQYF.

The V call is TRBV6-4, the J call TRBJ1-1; tentatively, D is TRBD1 (5 bases). Germline values: CDR1 MRHNA, CDR2 SNTAGT. The V end lost 6 bases, the J end lost 2 bases, and 10 bases lay between the germline ends. The CDR3 covers 13 residues. The CDR3 loop is CASRMTVNTEAFF. The DNA of the CDR3 is TGTGCCAGCAGGATGACAGTAAACACTGAAGCTTTCTTT.

This clonotype was seen a few times. The J gene is TRBJ2-5, the V gene TRBV20-1; 12 bases are a match to TRBD2. The V gene's germline CDR1 is DFQATT and CDR2 SNEGSKA (reference sequence). The CDR3 is made up of 15 amino acids. The trim removed 1 base at V and 4 bases at J, leaving 4 bases unmatched. CDR3 nucleotides: TGCAGTGCTAGAGGACTAGCGGGAGTCGGAGAGACCCAGTACTTC. Translation: CSARGLAGVGETQYF.

This clonotype was picked up a small number of times. This chain connects TRBV2 to TRBJ2-1; 8 bases are a match to TRBD2. The CDR3 has 15 amino acids. CDR1 and CDR2 (germline): SNHLY, FYNNEI. Trimming at V came to 4 bases and at J to 6 bases, leaving 8 bases not matched to a gene. The CDR3, as DNA: TGTGCCAGCAGTGTCGGGGGGGCCCTTTCCAATGAGCAGTTCTTC. Translating it yields CASSVGGALSNEQFF.

This clonotype appeared many times. The J gene is TRBJ2-7, the V gene TRBV20-1; D is unresolved. Germline V gene data show CDR1 as DFQATT and CDR2 as SNEGSKA (reference sequence). The CDR3 has 12 amino acids. The germline V and J ends were trimmed by 0 bases and 0 bases, with 3 bases remaining between them. The CDR3 here is CSARESSYEQYF. For the CDR3, the DNA is TGCAGTGCTAGAGAGAGCTCCTACGAGCAGTACTTC.

This clonotype appeared once. The V gene is TRBV7-2, the J gene TRBJ2-3, with a tentative D call TRBD2 (7 bases). The length of the CDR3 is 17 residues. Germline V gene data show CDR1 as SGHTA and CDR2 as FQGNSA. Between the trimmed V and J ends, which lost 4 bases and 4 bases, there was a span of 21 bases. Written as DNA, the CDR3 is TGTGCCAGCAGCTCCCCCGGTACCGGGGGGCGAGCAGATACGCAGTATTTT. Translated, it gives CASSSPGTGGRADTQYF.

This clonotype was detected many times. This chain links TRBV27 with TRBJ1-6, with D possibly matching TRBD1 (5 bases). From germline, CDR1 is MNHEY and CDR2 SMNVEV (reference sequence). This CDR3 spans 15 amino acids. Trimming left V 4 bases short and J 10 bases short, with 17 bases between. CDR3 DNA: TGTGCCAGCAGTTCCTCGGACACGGGCGGATCACCCCTCCACTTT. Residues: CASSSSDTGGSPLHF.

CDR3 residues: CASSPTDGNTEAFF. CDR3 sequence (DNA): TGTGCCAGCAGCCCAACGGACGGGAACACTGAAGCTTTCTTT. The chain couples TRBV7-9 to TRBJ1-1; no clear D gene. The CDR3 contains 14 residues. CDR1 and CDR2 from the germline V gene are SEHNR and FQNEAQ (reference sequence). The V gene lost 5 bases and the J gene lost 1 base, with 11 bases spanning the gap.

This rearrangement joins TRBV13 to TRBJ2-1; 8 bases line up with TRBD2. From germline, CDR1 is PRHDT and CDR2 FYEKMQ (reference sequence). V lost 5 bases and J lost 9; bases outside the gene matches: 12. CDR3 size: 15 residues. The CDR3 DNA reads TGTGCCAGCAGCCCCCGGACTAGCTCGATTCCTGAGCAGTTCTTC. It yields the protein CASSPRTSSIPEQFF. The full variable domain, its missing parts supplied by reference TRBV13 and TRBJ2-1, is AAGVIQSPRHLIKEKRETATLKCYPIPRHDTVYWYQQGPGQDPQFLISFYEKMQSDKGSIPDRFSAQQFSDYHSELNMSSLELGDSALYFCASSPRTSSIPEQFFGPGTRLTVL.

This clonotype has at least ten counts. The J gene is TRBJ2-4, the V gene TRBV5-1; 12 bases are shared with TRBD1. The CDR3 covers 14 residues. V was clipped by 5 bases and J by 7 bases; unmatched bases: 4. Germline V gene data show CDR1 as SGHRS and CDR2 as YFSETQ. The CDR3, as DNA: TGCGCCAGCAGACAGGGACAGGGGGCGAACATTCAGTACTTC. Its translation: CASRQGQGANIQYF.

This clonotype was counted between two and nine times. V and J are TRBV20-1 and TRBJ2-5, with 9 bases lining up with TRBD2. Trimming took 0 bases from V and 5 from J; bases not matched to a gene: 4. The CDR3 loop spans 14 amino acids. Germline assignment: CDR1 DFQATT and CDR2 SNEGSKA (reference sequence). The CDR3 loop is CSARESGGWETQYF. Here the CDR3 DNA reads TGCAGTGCTAGAGAGAGCGGGGGGTGGGAGACCCAGTACTTC.